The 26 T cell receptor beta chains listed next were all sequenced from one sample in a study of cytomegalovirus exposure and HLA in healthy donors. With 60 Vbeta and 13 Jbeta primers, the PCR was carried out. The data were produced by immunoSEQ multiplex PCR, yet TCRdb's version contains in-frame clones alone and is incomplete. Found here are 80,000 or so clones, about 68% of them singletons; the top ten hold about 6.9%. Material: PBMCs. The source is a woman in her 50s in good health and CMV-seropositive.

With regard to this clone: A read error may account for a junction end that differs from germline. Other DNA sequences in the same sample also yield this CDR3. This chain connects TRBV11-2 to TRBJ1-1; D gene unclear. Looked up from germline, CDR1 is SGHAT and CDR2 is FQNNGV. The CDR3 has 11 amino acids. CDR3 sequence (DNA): TGTGCCAGCAGCTTTTTCGCTGAAGCCTTCTTT. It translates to CASSFFAEAFF. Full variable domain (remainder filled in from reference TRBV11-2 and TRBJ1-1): EAGVAQSPRYKIIEKRQSVAFWCNPISGHATLYWYQQILGQGPKLLIQFQNNGVVDDSQLPKDRFSAERLKGVDSTLKIQPAKLEDSAVYLCASSFFAEAFFGQGTRLTVV.

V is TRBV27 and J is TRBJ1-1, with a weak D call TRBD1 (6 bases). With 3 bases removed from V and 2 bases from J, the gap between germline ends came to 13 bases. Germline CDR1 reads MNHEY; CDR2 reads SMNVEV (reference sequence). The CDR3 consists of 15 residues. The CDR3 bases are TGTGCCAGCAGTTTTCCCGGACAGATCAACACTGAAGCTTTCTTT. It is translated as CASSFPGQINTEAFF.

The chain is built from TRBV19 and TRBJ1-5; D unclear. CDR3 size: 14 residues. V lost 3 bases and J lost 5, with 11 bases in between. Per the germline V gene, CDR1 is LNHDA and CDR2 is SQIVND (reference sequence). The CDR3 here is CASSMWGVDQPQHF. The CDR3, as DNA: TGTGCCAGTAGTATGTGGGGAGTTGATCAGCCCCAGCATTTT.

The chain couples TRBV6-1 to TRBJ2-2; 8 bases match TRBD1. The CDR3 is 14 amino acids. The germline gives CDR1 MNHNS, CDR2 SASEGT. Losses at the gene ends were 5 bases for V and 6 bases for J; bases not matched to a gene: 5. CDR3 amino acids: CASSIDRGAGELFF. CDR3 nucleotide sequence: TGTGCCAGCAGTATAGACAGGGGCGCCGGGGAGCTGTTTTTT.

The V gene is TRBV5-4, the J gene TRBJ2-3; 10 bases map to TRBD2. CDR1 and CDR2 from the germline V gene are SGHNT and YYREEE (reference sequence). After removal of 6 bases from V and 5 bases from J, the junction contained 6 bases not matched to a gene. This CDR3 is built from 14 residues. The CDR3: CASKAGGFGDTQYF. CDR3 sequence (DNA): TGTGCCAGCAAAGCGGGGGGGTTTGGAGATACGCAGTATTTT.

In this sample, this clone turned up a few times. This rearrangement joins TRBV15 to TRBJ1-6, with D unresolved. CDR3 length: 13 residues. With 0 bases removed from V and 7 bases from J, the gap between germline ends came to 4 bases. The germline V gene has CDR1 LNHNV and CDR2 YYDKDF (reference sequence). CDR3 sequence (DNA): TGTGCCACCAGCAGAGATCCGAATTCACCCCTCCACTTT. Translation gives CATSRDPNSPLHF.

CDR3 sequence reads: CASSNRGMGGYTF. As DNA, the CDR3 is TGTGCCAGCAGTAACAGGGGAATGGGTGGCTACACCTTC. V usage is TRBV6-6 and J usage is TRBJ1-2, with 7 bases matching TRBD1. This CDR3 has 13 residues. Germline CDR1 MNHNY, CDR2 SVGAGI (reference sequence). Losses at the gene ends were 5 bases for V and 7 bases for J; bases not matched to a gene: 7.

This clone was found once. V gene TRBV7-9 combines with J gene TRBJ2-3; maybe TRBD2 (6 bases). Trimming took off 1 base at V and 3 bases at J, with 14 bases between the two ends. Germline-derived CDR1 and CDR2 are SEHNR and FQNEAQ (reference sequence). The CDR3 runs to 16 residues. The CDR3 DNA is TGTGCCAGCAGCTTAGGTGATTGGGGGGATACAGATACGCAGTATTTT. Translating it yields CASSLGDWGDTDTQYF.

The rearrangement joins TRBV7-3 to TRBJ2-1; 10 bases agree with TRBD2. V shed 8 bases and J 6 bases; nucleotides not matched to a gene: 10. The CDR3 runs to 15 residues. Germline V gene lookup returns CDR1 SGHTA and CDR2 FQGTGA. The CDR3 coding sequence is TGTGCCAGCGGACCCCGGACTAGCGGCGGCAATGAGCAGTTCTTC. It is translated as CASGPRTSGGNEQFF.

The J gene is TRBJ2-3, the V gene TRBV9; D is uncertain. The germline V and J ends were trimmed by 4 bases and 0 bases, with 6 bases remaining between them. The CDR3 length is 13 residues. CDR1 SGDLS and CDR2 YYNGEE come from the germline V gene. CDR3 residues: CASSLQSTDTQYF. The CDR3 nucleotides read TGTGCCAGCAGCCTACAGAGCACAGATACGCAGTATTTT.

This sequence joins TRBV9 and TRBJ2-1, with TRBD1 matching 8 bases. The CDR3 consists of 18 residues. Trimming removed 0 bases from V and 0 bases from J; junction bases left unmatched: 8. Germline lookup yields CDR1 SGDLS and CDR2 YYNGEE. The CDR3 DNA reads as TGTGCCAGCAGCGTAGCTGGGACAGGCCAAAGCTCCTACAATGAGCAGTTCTTC. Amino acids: CASSVAGTGQSSYNEQFF.

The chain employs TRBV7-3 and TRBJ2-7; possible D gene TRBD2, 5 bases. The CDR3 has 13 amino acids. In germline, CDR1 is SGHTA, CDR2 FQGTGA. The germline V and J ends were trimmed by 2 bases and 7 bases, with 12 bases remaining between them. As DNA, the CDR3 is TGTGCCAGCAGCTTACGGCGATCGGGGGAGCAGTACTTC. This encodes CASSLRRSGEQYF.

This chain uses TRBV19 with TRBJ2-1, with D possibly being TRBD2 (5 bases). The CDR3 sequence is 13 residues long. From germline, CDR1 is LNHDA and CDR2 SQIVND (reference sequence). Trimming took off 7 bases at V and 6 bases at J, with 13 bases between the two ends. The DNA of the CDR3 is TGTGCCAGTAAACCCCGGACTTTCAATGAGCAGTTCTTC. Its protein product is CASKPRTFNEQFF.

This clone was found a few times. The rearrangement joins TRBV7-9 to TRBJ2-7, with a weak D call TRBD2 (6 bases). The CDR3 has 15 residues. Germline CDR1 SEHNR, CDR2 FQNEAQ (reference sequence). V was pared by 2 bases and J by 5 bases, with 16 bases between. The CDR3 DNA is TGTGCCAGCAGCTTACAACCGGGAGCAGGGAACGAGCAGTACGTC. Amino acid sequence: CASSLQPGAGNEQYV.

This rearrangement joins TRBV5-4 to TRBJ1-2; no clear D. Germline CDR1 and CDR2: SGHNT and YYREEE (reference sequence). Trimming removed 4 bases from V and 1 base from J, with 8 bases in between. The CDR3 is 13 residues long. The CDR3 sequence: CASSPGDNYGYTF. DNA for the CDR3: TGTGCCAGCAGCCCCGGAGATAACTATGGCTACACCTTC.

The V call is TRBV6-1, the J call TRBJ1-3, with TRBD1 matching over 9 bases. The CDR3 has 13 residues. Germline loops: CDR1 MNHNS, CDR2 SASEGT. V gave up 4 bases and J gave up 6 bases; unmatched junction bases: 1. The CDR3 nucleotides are TGTGCCAGCAGTGGGGACAGGGTAAACACCATATATTTT. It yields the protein CASSGDRVNTIYF.

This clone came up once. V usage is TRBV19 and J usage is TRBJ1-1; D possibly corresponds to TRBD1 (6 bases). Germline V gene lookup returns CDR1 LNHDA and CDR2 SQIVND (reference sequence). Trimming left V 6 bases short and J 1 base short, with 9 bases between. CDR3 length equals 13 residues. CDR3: CASSQTGNTEAFF. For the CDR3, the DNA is TGTGCCAGTAGCCAGACAGGGAACACTGAAGCTTTCTTT.

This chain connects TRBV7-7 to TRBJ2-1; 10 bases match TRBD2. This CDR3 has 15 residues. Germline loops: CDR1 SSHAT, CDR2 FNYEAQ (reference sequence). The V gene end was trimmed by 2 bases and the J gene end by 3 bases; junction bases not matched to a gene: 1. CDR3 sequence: CASSLTSGVYNEQFF. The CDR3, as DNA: TGTGCCAGCAGCTTAACTAGCGGGGTCTACAATGAGCAGTTCTTC. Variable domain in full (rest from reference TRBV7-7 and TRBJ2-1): GAGVSQSPRYKVTKRGQDVTLRCDPISSHATLYWYQQALGQGPEFLTYFNYEAQPDKSGLPSDRFSAERPEGSISTLTIQRTEQRDSAMYRCASSLTSGVYNEQFFGPGTRLTVL.

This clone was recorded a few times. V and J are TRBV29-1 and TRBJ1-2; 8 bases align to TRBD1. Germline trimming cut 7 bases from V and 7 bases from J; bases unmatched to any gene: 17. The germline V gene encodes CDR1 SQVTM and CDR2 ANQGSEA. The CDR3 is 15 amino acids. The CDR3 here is CSASYPGQGAAGYTF. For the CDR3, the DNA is TGCAGCGCGTCCTATCCTGGGCAGGGGGCGGCTGGCTACACCTTC. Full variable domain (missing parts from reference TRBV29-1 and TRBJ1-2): SAVISQKPSRDICQRGTSLTIQCQVDSQVTMMFWYRQQPGQSLTLIATANQGSEATYESGFVIDKFPISRPNLTFSTLTVSNMSPEDSSIYLCSASYPGQGAAGYTFGSGTRLTVV.

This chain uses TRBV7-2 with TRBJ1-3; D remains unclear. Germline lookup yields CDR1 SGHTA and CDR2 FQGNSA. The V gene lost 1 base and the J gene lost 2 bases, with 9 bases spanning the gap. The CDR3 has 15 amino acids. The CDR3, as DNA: TGTGCCAGCAGCTTAGATTCATCCCCTGGAAACACCATATATTTT. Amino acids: CASSLDSSPGNTIYF.

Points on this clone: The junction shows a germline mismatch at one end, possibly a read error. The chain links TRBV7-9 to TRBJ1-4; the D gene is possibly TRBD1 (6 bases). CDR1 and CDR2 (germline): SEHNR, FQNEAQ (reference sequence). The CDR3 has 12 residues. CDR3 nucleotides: TGTTCCAGCCGGACAGACAATGAAAAACTGTTTTTT. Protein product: CSSRTDNEKLFF. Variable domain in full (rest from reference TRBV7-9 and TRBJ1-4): DTGVSQNPRHKITKRGQNVTFRCDPISEHNRLYWYRQTLGQGPEFLTYFQNEAQLEKSRLLSDRFSAERPKGSFSTLEIQRTEQGDSAMYLCSSRTDNEKLFFGSGTQLSVL.

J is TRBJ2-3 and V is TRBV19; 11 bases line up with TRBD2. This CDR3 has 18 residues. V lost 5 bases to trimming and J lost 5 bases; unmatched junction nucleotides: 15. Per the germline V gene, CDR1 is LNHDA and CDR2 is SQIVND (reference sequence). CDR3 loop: CASSEATSGASGVDTQYF. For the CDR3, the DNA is TGTGCCAGTAGTGAGGCGACTAGCGGGGCCTCAGGTGTAGATACGCAGTATTTT.

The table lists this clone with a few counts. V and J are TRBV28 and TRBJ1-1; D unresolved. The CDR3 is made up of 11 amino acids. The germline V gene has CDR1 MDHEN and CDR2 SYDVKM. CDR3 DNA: TGTGCAGGTACCCGGGACACTGAAGCTTTCTTT. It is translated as CAGTRDTEAFF. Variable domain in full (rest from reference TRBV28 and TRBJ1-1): DVKVTQSSRYLVKRTGEKVFLECVQDMDHENMFWYRQDPGLGLRLIYFSYDVKMKEKGDIPEGYSVSREKKERFSLILESASTNQTSMYLCAGTRDTEAFFGQGTRLTVV.

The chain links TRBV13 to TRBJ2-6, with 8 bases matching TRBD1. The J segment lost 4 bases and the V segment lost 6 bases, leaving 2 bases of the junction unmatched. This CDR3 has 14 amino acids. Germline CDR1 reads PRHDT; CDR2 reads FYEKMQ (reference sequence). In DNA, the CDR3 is TGTGCCAGCAGGGGACAGGCCGGGGCCAACGTCCTGACTTTC. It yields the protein CASRGQAGANVLTF.

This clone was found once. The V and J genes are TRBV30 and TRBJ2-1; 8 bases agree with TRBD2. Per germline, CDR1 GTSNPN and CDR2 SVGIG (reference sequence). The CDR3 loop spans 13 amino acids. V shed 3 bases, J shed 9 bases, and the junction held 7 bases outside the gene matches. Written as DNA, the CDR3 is TGTGCCTGGAGAGTCGGGGGGGCGTCTGAGCAGTTCTTC. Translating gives CAWRVGGASEQFF.

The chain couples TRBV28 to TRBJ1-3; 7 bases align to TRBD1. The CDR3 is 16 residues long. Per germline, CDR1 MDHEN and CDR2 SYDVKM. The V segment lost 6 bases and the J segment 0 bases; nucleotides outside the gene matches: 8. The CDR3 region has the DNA TGTGCCAGCAGCATGATCGGGACAGCCTCTGGAAACACCATATATTTT. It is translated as CASSMIGTASGNTIYF.